The clone carrying this TCR beta chain has just a few counts. This CDR3 spans 12 amino acids. Germline CDR1 and CDR2: SGHVS and FNYEAQ. Between the trimmed V and J ends, which lost 3 bases and 2 bases, there was a span of 5 bases. The sequenced patients had an expansion of CD8+CD57+ cells seen by flow cytometry. This sample was taken from a study of CD8+CD57+ T cells in acquired aplastic anemia. CDR3 and TCR beta VDJ profiling relied on a genomic DNA template. TCRdb processed the reads anew with MiXCR; each CDR3 protein has one entry. The table has about 290,000 distinct CDR3 sequences, 56% seen once. The sequenced sample consisted of sorted CD4+, CD8+, or CD8+CD57+ T cells (not recorded which) from PBMCs. The chain recombines TRBV7-6 with TRBJ2-7; D is uncertain. This TCR was sampled from a human donor with aplastic anemia. Here the CDR3 reads CASSLAAYEQYF. The CDR3 DNA follows: TGTGCCAGCAGCTTGGCAGCCTACGAGCAGTACTTC.